The 14 T cell receptor beta chains presented below share a single source sample, sequenced in a study of blood T cell repertoires in COVID-19. Repertoires were generated with immunoSEQ multiplex PCR, while TCRdb's copy carries only in-frame clones and drops some. The sample carries some 240,000 clones, 81% recorded once. Sequencing used peripheral blood. These receptors were collected from an elderly woman with COVID-19, enrolled during active disease.

The gene calls are TRBV3-1 (or the pseudogene TRBV3-2) and TRBJ2-7; the match to TRBD1 covers 7 bases. Germline CDR1 is LGHDT and CDR2 is YNNKEL (reference sequence). V gave up 6 bases and J gave up 5 bases; unmatched junction bases: 13. The CDR3 extends over 15 amino acids. The CDR3 region has the DNA TGTGCCAGCAGTCGAACCCCCCCACAGGGGAACGAGCAGTACTTC. It translates to CASSRTPPQGNEQYF.

V and J are TRBV18 and TRBJ1-3, with 9 positions matching TRBD1. V shed 8 bases and J 4 bases; nucleotides not matched to a gene: 9. Germline assignment: CDR1 KGHSH and CDR2 LQKENI. The CDR3 consists of 15 residues. CDR3 DNA: TGTGCCAGCAATCCGGGACAGGGCCTGGGAAACACCATATATTTT. It codes for CASNPGQGLGNTIYF. Full variable domain (remainder filled in from reference TRBV18 and TRBJ1-3): NAGVMQNPRHLVRRRGQEARLRCSPMKGHSHVYWYRQLPEEGLKFMVYLQKENIIDESGMPKERFSAEFPKEGPSILRIQQVVRGDSAAYFCASNPGQGLGNTIYFGEGSWLTVV.

V usage is TRBV19 and J usage is TRBJ1-2, with D possibly matching TRBD1 (5 bases). CDR3 length equals 16 residues. Per the germline V gene, CDR1 is LNHDA and CDR2 is SQIVND (reference sequence). V was cut by 3 bases and J by 6 bases, with 20 bases left in between. The CDR3 sequence is CASSMGGRGTSDGYTF. In DNA, the CDR3 is TGTGCCAGTAGTATGGGGGGGAGAGGCACAAGCGATGGCTACACCTTC. Using reference TRBV19 and TRBJ1-2 for the parts outside the CDR3, the full variable domain is DGGITQSPKYLFRKEGQNVTLSCEQNLNHDAMYWYRQDPGQGLRLIYYSQIVNDFQKGDIAEGYSVSREKKESFPLTVTSAQKNPTAFYLCASSMGGRGTSDGYTFGSGTRLTVV.

There are a few counts of this clone. This chain uses TRBV12-5 with TRBJ1-1, with 8 bases aligning to TRBD1. The CDR3 runs to 15 residues. From germline, CDR1 is LGHNT and CDR2 FRNRAP. J was trimmed by 7 bases and V by 6 bases; bases with no gene match: 13. The CDR3 nucleotides are TGTGCTAGTGGCCTGGGCGTTGCAGGGGGCTATGAAGCTTTCTTT. Protein product: CASGLGVAGGYEAFF.

The chain recombines TRBV6-6 with TRBJ1-5, with a tentative D call TRBD1 (6 bases). Germline CDR1 is MNHNY and CDR2 is SVGAGI (reference sequence). The CDR3 consists of 16 residues. Deletions cut 4 bases from V and 0 bases from J, with 13 bases between. Written as DNA, the CDR3 is TGTGCCAGCAGTTTACAGGGAGCGAATAGCAATCAGCCCCAGCATTTT. Amino acid sequence: CASSLQGANSNQPQHF.

This chain connects TRBV27 to TRBJ2-3; D is possibly TRBD2 (5 bases). V gave up 3 bases and J gave up 6 bases, with 10 bases separating them. Germline-derived CDR1 and CDR2 are MNHEY and SMNVEV (reference sequence). This CDR3 contains 13 residues. CDR3 coding DNA: TGTGCCAGCAGTTTGAGAGGGTTGGATACGCAGTATTTT. Protein sequence: CASSLRGLDTQYF.

The rearrangement uses TRBV5-1 and TRBJ1-2; D may be TRBD1 (6 bases). CDR1 and CDR2 (germline): SGHRS, YFSETQ. The CDR3 is 16 amino acids. V was shortened by 0 bases and J by 8 bases, with 20 bases between the two germline ends. The CDR3 DNA sequence: TGCGCCAGCAGCTTGGACGTGGGGGAGGGGGTCGGCGGCTACACCTTC. As protein: CASSLDVGEGVGGYTF.

This clone was seen more than once but under ten times. The gene calls are TRBV9 and TRBJ1-1, with D perhaps matching TRBD1 (6 bases). Deletions cut 3 bases from V and 3 bases from J, with 15 bases between. The V gene's germline CDR1 is SGDLS and CDR2 YYNGEE. This CDR3 has 15 residues. The CDR3 region has the DNA TGTGCCAGCAGCGCTACCGCACAGGGATACACTGAAGCTTTCTTT. It specifies CASSATAQGYTEAFF.

This rearrangement joins TRBV19 to TRBJ2-3, with TRBD2 as a possible D gene (5 bases). The CDR3 sequence is 13 residues long. Trimming stripped 5 bases from V and 4 bases from J, with 10 bases between. Per germline, CDR1 LNHDA and CDR2 SQIVND (reference sequence). The CDR3 is CASSPRDADTQYF. As DNA, the CDR3 is TGTGCCAGTAGTCCCCGGGATGCAGATACGCAGTATTTT.

The chain links TRBV18 to TRBJ1-1, with D perhaps matching TRBD1 (6 bases). The germline V gene has CDR1 KGHSH and CDR2 LQKENI. The CDR3 length is 14 residues. V lost 1 base and J lost 4, with 10 bases in between. The CDR3 protein is CASSPQRGSTEAFF. Written as DNA, the CDR3 is TGTGCCAGCTCACCACAAAGGGGGAGCACTGAAGCTTTCTTT.

This clone has just one count. This chain links TRBV2 with TRBJ2-7; 7 positions agree with TRBD1. Germline CDR1 is SNHLY and CDR2 is FYNNEI. V trimming: 6 bases; J trimming: 5 bases; junction bases outside the gene matches: 4. The CDR3 has 12 residues. CDR3 nucleotide sequence: TGTGCCAGCAGGACAGGGTTCCACGAGCAGTACTTC. Translation gives CASRTGFHEQYF.

This chain connects TRBV6-5 to TRBJ1-4; tentatively, D is TRBD1 (6 bases). V lost 4 bases and J 0 bases, leaving 12 bases between the germline ends. The CDR3 is made up of 16 amino acids. Germline V CDR1 and CDR2: MNHEY, SVGAGI. The CDR3 sequence is CASSLRGGATNEKLFF. The CDR3 region has the DNA TGTGCCAGCAGTTTAAGGGGGGGGGCAACTAATGAAAAACTGTTTTTT.

This clone was seen a single time. The rearrangement joins TRBV30 to TRBJ2-5; D gene uncertain. The CDR3 has 11 amino acids. Trimming removed 8 bases at V and 2 bases at J, with 9 bases between. Germline CDR1 GTSNPN, CDR2 SVGIG (reference sequence). The CDR3 nucleotides are TGTGCCAGAGGCGGTCAAGAGACCCAGTACTTC. It encodes CARGGQETQYF.

This clone was found once. The rearrangement uses TRBV6-6 and TRBJ1-2; D remains ambiguous. With 6 bases removed from V and 8 bases from J, the gap between germline ends came to 25 bases. Germline values: CDR1 MNHNY, CDR2 SVGAGI (reference sequence). This CDR3 is 16 amino acids long. Here the CDR3 DNA reads TGTGCCAGCAGCCCCGGGGAGGTTAAGTACGGGTTAGGCTACACCTTC. Its protein product is CASSPGEVKYGLGYTF.